Here is one T cell receptor beta chain with its context. Its antigen remains unidentified. Per-nucleotide qualities are absent, and no much larger clonotype sits a single base away. The CDR3 regions of human TCRbeta chains were subjected to immunosequencing. In the original analysis: TCRs in the repertoires were matched against a reference library of SARS-CoV-2-specific TCRs that had been generated with the MIRA antigen-specificity platform. Breadth was defined as the fraction of unique TCRs that were SARS-CoV-2-associated, and depth was defined as the fraction of total T cells that were SARS-CoV-2-associated. Using the MIRA data, each spike-specific TCR was mapped to the spike region that the TCR reacts to and placed in a CD4 or CD8 class. Log10-transformed breadth and depth values were compared by one-way ANOVA with Sidak's multiple comparisons tests. Entries here come from immuneACCESS through TCRdb and include only in-frame sequences with V and J called. Some clones fail to appear in such tables; in the studies checked, an unresolved V gene covers under half of the shortfall, and the cause of the remainder is unknown. The V and J calls and clone size come from that table; D and trimming were worked out from the DNA. The sample table contains fewer than 110,000 clones; only one count was recorded for around 92% of them. Of the sample, 7.5% to 9.5% is held by the ten largest clones.

The sample's time point label, in plain terms: about 28 days (+/-7) after the second vaccine dose. Because spike-specific TCR depth and breadth did not differ between the two schedules, AZD1222 recipients who got a second dose at roughly 4 weeks were pooled with those who got a second dose at roughly 12 weeks. Vaccinee samples were obtained from the UK trials COV001 and COV002, which included a single-blind randomized controlled phase 2/3 trial of AZD1222 (ChAdOx1 nCoV-19) in healthy adults. For TCRbeta chain sequencing, PBMC samples from trial participants were taken at day 0 and at day 28 after the second dose. The data are from a study of T cell responses to AZD1222 COVID-19 vaccine (dated by TCRdb to the early 2020s). For the wider study: TCR sequencing covered fewer than 250 trial participants: 207 given two doses of AZD1222 and 26 given two doses of MenACWY control vaccine. Trial participants were enrolled by age into subgroups of 18-55, 56-69 and 70-plus years, and roughly 150, 30 and 60 TCR-sequenced participants, respectively, were included in these subgroups.

The research as a whole found: After two AZD1222 doses, both the breadth and the depth of spike-specific TCRs were significantly higher than at day 0 and than in MenACWY recipients. Epitopes outside the regions mutated in the B.1.351 and B.1.1.7 variants were reportedly recognized by nearly half of the unique spike-specific TCRs. No day 14 peak-response samples were available, so repertoires were characterized only after the peak T cell response. The 56-69-year group was small, and its depth increase did not reach significance, likely because of low power. Conclusions about previously exposed vaccinees are limited, since just six AZD1222 recipients were seropositive for SARS-CoV-2 at baseline. Participants were mostly white British and included more females than males, and it was suggested by the authors that clonal diversity may have been underestimated. CD4 TCRs associated with the vaccine covered the entire spike protein, and the dominant responses were in regions 160-218 and 743-854.

CDR1 and CDR2, looked up from the germline V gene (reference sequence), are MNHNY and SVGAGI. V is shortened by 2 bases, J by 5 bases, and the region joining them spans 4 bases. Measured from the cysteine to the phenylalanine, the CDR3 is 12 residues long. The read is trimmed to its CDR3 DNA, 36 bases read in frame from base 1. This receptor was obtained from an adult who received the AZD1222 COVID-19 vaccine. The chain is encoded by TRBV6-6 joined to TRBJ1-5; no D gene call is confident. Sample: peripheral blood, taken 28 days after the second AZD1222 dose. The DNA reads as follows: TGTGCCAGCAGTTACACCGATCAGCCCCAGCATTTT. It codes for CASSYTDQPQHF.